This T cell receptor (beta chain) derives from a study of Ad26.COV2.S vaccination and SARS-CoV-2 variants. Overall study results and limits: Compared with placebo recipients, vaccine recipients had higher spike-specific TCR breadth.

The V gene lost 6 bases and the J gene lost 7 bases, with 19 bases spanning the gap. This CDR3 has 15 residues. In germline, CDR1 is LNHDA, CDR2 SQIVND (reference sequence). Note on this clone: Its antigen is still unknown.

Documented treatment: over 15 received Ad26.COV2.S at low or high dose, single or two shots; 5 received placebo; per-sample allocation not given. The investigators took samples on day 63 after the first vaccine or placebo injection. TCRdb's copy holds only in-frame clones and misses some; the assay was immunoSEQ multiplex PCR. The sample lists roughly 350,000 clones; 75% to 90% were seen once. The clonotype comes from a person aged 18 to 65 who received the Ad26.COV2.S COVID-19 vaccine or a placebo. The material sequenced was peripheral blood, taken in a trial of Ad26.COV2.S vaccine versus placebo. V and J are TRBV19 and TRBJ1-5; D is ambiguous. CDR3 protein: CASSPLPPADQPQHF. In DNA, the CDR3 is TGTGCCAGTAGCCCACTTCCCCCAGCTGACCAGCCCCAGCATTTT.